A selection of T cell receptor beta chains follows, all from one sample in a study of shared clonotypes between healthy human individuals. Clones were sequenced by immunoSEQ multiplex PCR, and TCRdb holds only the in-frame ones, with some missing. The data show about 2 million clones, with about 95% seen just once and roughly 1% held by the top ten. The material sequenced was naive CD8+ T cells sorted from blood. The receptors shown here come from a man between 18 and 35 years old in good health. The CDR3 runs from the conserved cysteine through the conserved F or W. The order of the fields is V gene, J gene, CDR3 protein.

TRBV6-1	TRBJ2-1	CASRTRTALYNEQFF
TRBV27	TRBJ2-7	CASSYSGSSAYEQYF
TRBV14	TRBJ2-1	CASSHRQSHNEQFF
TRBV30	TRBJ1-5	CAWSVFDSPNQPQHF
TRBV10-3	TRBJ2-7	CAISDIAGGTEQYF
TRBV9	TRBJ2-7	CASSVEATGTGSLFYEQYF
TRBV6-6	TRBJ2-3	CASSPPGDTQYF
TRBV13	TRBJ2-2	CASRWTRANTGELFF
TRBV6-5	TRBJ2-1	CASSYSVPPYNEQFF
TRBV10-1	TRBJ1-6	CASSATGSNSPLHF
TRBV11-1	TRBJ2-5	CASSPVGTPQETQYF
TRBV30	TRBJ2-3	CAWSRSGGLDTQYF
TRBV6-5	TRBJ2-7	CASHHANEQYF
TRBV5-8	TRBJ1-4	CASSLGVNDEKLFF
TRBV5-6	TRBJ2-7	CASSLGLAGEHEQYF
TRBV11-2	TRBJ2-1	CASSLGPGGDNEQFF
TRBV27	TRBJ2-5	CASSLRGTQETQYF
TRBV7-9	TRBJ2-1	CASSLYGGARNEQFF
TRBV19	TRBJ2-5	CATTTAGETQYF
TRBV4-1	TRBJ2-7	CASSQERGAPSYEQYF
TRBV28	TRBJ1-2	CASSLGEEGLINYGYTF
TRBV27	TRBJ2-1	CASRGLTPYNEQFF
TRBV4-1	TRBJ2-3	CASSLGDTDTQYF
TRBV5-1	TRBJ2-3	CASSLGLITDTQYF
TRBV7-9	TRBJ1-2	CASSWVGRKGYTF
TRBV4-1	TRBJ2-2	CASSQAERSGELFF
TRBV7-6	TRBJ1-5	CASSYFPAGDSNQPQHF
TRBV9	TRBJ1-2	CASSVGPSGGYTF
TRBV11-1	TRBJ2-7	CASSPPSYEQYF
TRBV19	TRBJ2-7	CASSMGRAYEQYF
TRBV19	TRBJ1-3	CASTPDVDTIYF
TRBV9	TRBJ2-1	CASSVHRDSNEQFF
TRBV5-4	TRBJ2-1	CASSLAAGMDNEQFF
TRBV6-1	TRBJ2-7	CASSEIAGSVYEQYF
TRBV6-5	TRBJ2-7	CASSLGRYYEQYF
TRBV9	TRBJ2-7	CASSVGGVAYEQYF
TRBV7-9	TRBJ2-5	CASSLREGGQETQYF
TRBV10-1	TRBJ2-2	CASSGTGSAGELFF
TRBV4-1	TRBJ2-5	CASSHSLGIETQYF
TRBV19	TRBJ2-3	CASSITGEDTQYF
TRBV19	TRBJ2-7	CASSETSGAYEQYF
TRBV4-1	TRBJ2-2	CASSQVPGEDTGELFF
TRBV7-9	TRBJ2-7	CASSSYRDLYEQYF
TRBV9	TRBJ1-2	CASSVVRQGPNYGYTF
TRBV13	TRBJ2-7	CASSFSTQAYEQYF
TRBV5-1	TRBJ2-3	CASRQYTDTQYF
TRBV7-9	TRBJ2-7	CASSFGAGTGYNEQYF
TRBV9	TRBJ1-2	CASSVGGASYGYTF
TRBV15	TRBJ2-7	CATSRGEAGYYEQYF
TRBV4-2	TRBJ2-3	CASSPGSGGADTQYF
TRBV7-9	TRBJ2-1	CLEPTGDGEQFF
TRBV27	TRBJ2-7	CASSFTRVGLGSYEQYF
TRBV2	TRBJ2-7	CARTTTSGYEQYF
TRBV10-2	TRBJ1-5	CASSEGTGSNQPQHF
TRBV7-6	TRBJ1-1	CASGPVGNTEAFF
TRBV7-9	TRBJ2-5	CASSVNEDETQYF
TRBV5-4	TRBJ2-1	CASSLGQGLNNEQFF